These T cell receptor beta chains were read from a single sample in a study of blood T cell repertoires in COVID-19. The repertoire was sequenced with immunoSEQ multiplex PCR; TCRdb's copy has only in-frame clones and lacks some. The data hold 150,000 to 200,000 clones, with 86% observed a single time. Sequencing used peripheral blood. The receptors were gathered from a woman between 70 and 85 years old with acute or convalescent COVID-19. The CDR3 runs from the conserved cysteine through the conserved F or W.

V	length	J	CDR3
TRBV28	12	TRBJ1-5	CASSSGGQPQHF
TRBV7-2	16	TRBJ1-2	CASSSSGTSYDYGYTF
TRBV6-1	18	TRBJ1-6	CASSEITAFYSYNSPLHF
TRBV18	16	TRBJ1-1	CASSLGQGVENTEAFF
TRBV28	21	TRBJ2-5	CASSQPHGLAGGSGQQETQYF
TRBV7-9	17	TRBJ1-3	CASSPISPTGAGNTIYF
TRBV7-8	15	TRBJ1-2	CASSPRPGGIYGYTF
TRBV27	14	TRBJ1-4	CASSQTGGWEKLFF
TRBV6-6	16	TRBJ2-5	CASRPGLAGSQETQYF
TRBV7-2	14	TRBJ1-4	CASSLLQGNEKLFF
TRBV5-1	13	TRBJ1-2	CASSAGQGYGYTF
TRBV30	15	TRBJ1-4	CAWSVPQGNNEKLFF
TRBV7-2	19	TRBJ2-1	CASSLFQGRTSGRVREQFF
TRBV4-2	16	TRBJ1-5	CASSQGTGKNNQPQHF
TRBV19	15	TRBJ1-5	CASSIGVLPRGPQHF
TRBV15	14	TRBJ2-2	CATSRDYDTGELFF
TRBV9	15	TRBJ1-2	CASSVAPGSGYGYTF
TRBV4-3	17	TRBJ2-1	CASSQGAGGPRVNEQFF
TRBV6-2/TRBV6-3	15	TRBJ1-6	CASSYRRTDNSPLHF
TRBV4-3	14	TRBJ2-7	CASSQGLAGDEQYF
TRBV4-1	15	TRBJ2-5	CASSQGTGSFETQYF
TRBV6-5	14	TRBJ1-2	CASSYVDRGGGYTF
TRBV29-1	17	TRBJ2-7	CSVEVPEAGTVSYEQYF
TRBV20-1	13	TRBJ1-2	CSASTRTQNGYTF